The 29 T cell receptor beta chains below all came from one sample that was sequenced in a study of multiple sclerosis patients with progressive multifocal leukoencephalopathy. Sample time point: more than five months of natalizumab therapy. Profiled with immunoSEQ multiplex PCR; TCRdb holds only in-frame clones, not every one. The data hold around 30,000 clones, with roughly 89% observed a single time. The material sequenced was PBMCs, taken from a patient treated with natalizumab. Every receptor here comes from a human donor with multiple sclerosis.

V is TRBV19 and J is TRBJ1-5; 7 nucleotides match TRBD1. Germline V gene lookup returns CDR1 LNHDA and CDR2 SQIVND (reference sequence). The CDR3 is 17 amino acids. Unmatched junction bases numbered 14, after V lost 7 bases and J lost 2 bases. The chain's CDR3 is CASKIRDRELGNQPQHF. CDR3 DNA: TGTGCCAGTAAGATCCGAGACAGGGAGTTGGGCAATCAGCCCCAGCATTTT.

This clone was counted once. The CDR3: CASSQDLGTDTQYF. DNA of the CDR3: TGCGCCAGCAGCCAAGATCTGGGCACAGATACGCAGTATTTT. The V call is TRBV4-3, the J call TRBJ2-3, with D hard to call. The germline V gene encodes CDR1 LGHNA and CDR2 YSLEER. The V end was cut by 0 bases, the J end by 1 base, with 5 bases between. This CDR3 contains 14 residues.

V is TRBV11-2 and J is TRBJ1-1; D uncertain. Germline-derived CDR1 and CDR2 are SGHAT and FQNNGV. V dropped 0 bases and J dropped 0 bases, with 2 bases sitting between them. This CDR3 has 13 amino acids. The DNA of the CDR3 is TGTGCCAGCAGCTTAGATATGAACACTGAAGCTTTCTTT. Its translation is CASSLDMNTEAFF.

The chain is built from TRBV25-1 and TRBJ2-7; 9 positions agree with TRBD2. Germline V gene data show CDR1 as MGHDK and CDR2 as SYGVNS. J lost 2 bases, V lost 8 bases, and 10 bases had no gene match. The CDR3 is made up of 15 amino acids. Here the CDR3 reads CASRKAGGLAYEQYF. In nucleotides, the CDR3 is TGTGCCAGCCGCAAGGCGGGAGGGCTCGCCTACGAGCAGTACTTC.

The chain combines TRBV5-3 with TRBJ1-5; D is possibly TRBD1 (5 bases). TRBV5-3 is classed as an ORF, of uncertain function. This CDR3 spans 16 amino acids. V dropped 4 bases and J dropped 5 bases, with 19 bases sitting between them. This CDR3 reads CARSPAQTVPYQPQHF. CDR3 bases: TGTGCCAGAAGCCCCGCACAGACAGTACCCTATCAGCCCCAGCATTTT.

The sample holds one count of this clone. The V gene is TRBV4-2, the J gene TRBJ2-7; D is ambiguous. Germline values: CDR1 LGHNA, CDR2 YNFKEQ. V lost 0 bases to trimming and J lost 2 bases, with 2 bases between them. The CDR3 is 12 residues long. DNA of the CDR3: TGTGCCAGCAGCCAAGATACCTACGAGCAGTACTTC. It specifies CASSQDTYEQYF.

The V call is TRBV4-3, the J call TRBJ2-3; D assignment may be TRBD1 or TRBD2 (5 bases each). Trimming took off 0 bases at V and 4 bases at J, with 14 bases between the two ends. This CDR3 has 16 amino acids. The V gene's germline CDR1 is LGHNA and CDR2 YSLEER. The CDR3 protein is CASSQDRAGTSDTQYF. In nucleotides, the CDR3 is TGCGCCAGCAGCCAAGATCGGGCAGGGACGTCAGATACGCAGTATTTT.

This chain connects TRBV7-2 to TRBJ1-2; D gene ambiguous. CDR1 is SGHTA and CDR2 is FQGNSA in the germline V gene. CDR3 length equals 13 residues. V lost 3 bases to trimming and J lost 5 bases, with 10 bases between them. The CDR3 bases are TGTGCCAGCAGCTTCGGGCGGATGTATGGCTACACCTTC. Amino acid sequence: CASSFGRMYGYTF.

The rearrangement uses TRBV7-2 and TRBJ2-3; 8 bases line up with TRBD2. Looked up from germline, CDR1 is SGHTA and CDR2 is FQGNSA. J was trimmed by 6 bases and V by 10 bases; bases with no gene match: 12. This CDR3 is 14 amino acids long. DNA for the CDR3: TGTGCCACCACCCCTAGCGGGCATGGGGATACGCAGTATTTT. Protein: CATTPSGHGDTQYF. Looking up the rest from reference TRBV7-2 and TRBJ2-3 gives the full variable domain: GAGVSQSPSNKVTEKGKDVELRCDPISGHTALYWYRQSLGQGLEFLIYFQGNSAPDKSGLPSDRFSAERTGGSVSTLTIQRTQQEDSAVYLCATTPSGHGDTQYFGPGTRLTVL.

This chain joins TRBV4-3 and TRBJ2-7; D perhaps matches TRBD2 (6 bases). V was clipped by 0 bases and J by 3 bases, with 12 bases between them. CDR3 length: 15 amino acids. CDR1 LGHNA and CDR2 YSLEER come from the germline V gene. The CDR3 bases are TGCGCCAGCAGCCAAGATCGCCAAGCGGGCTACGAGCAGTACTTC. Translated: CASSQDRQAGYEQYF.

This chain uses TRBV11-2 with TRBJ1-3, with 7 positions matching TRBD1. This CDR3 has 16 amino acids. Germline CDR1 is SGHAT and CDR2 is FQNNGV. V dropped 4 bases and J dropped 0; count of bases not matched to a gene: 6. The CDR3 here is CASSSDRAHSGNTIYF. CDR3 DNA sequence: TGTGCCAGCAGCTCCGACAGGGCCCACTCTGGAAACACCATATATTTT.

V is TRBV7-2 and J is TRBJ1-2; maybe TRBD1 (5 bases). The CDR3 runs 15 residues. CDR1 and CDR2 from the germline V gene are SGHTA and FQGNSA. The ends were cut back, 5 bases at V and 9 bases at J, with 22 bases in the middle. CDR3 sequence: CASSPVRDRGERYTF. Written as DNA, the CDR3 is TGTGCCAGCAGCCCGGTCCGCGACCGGGGGGAACGCTACACCTTC.

The rearrangement uses TRBV4-3 and TRBJ2-7, with D maybe TRBD1 (5 bases). V was cut by 0 bases and J by 3 bases, with 9 bases left in between. This CDR3 has 14 residues. In germline, CDR1 is LGHNA, CDR2 YSLEER. CDR3 sequence (DNA): TGCGCCAGCAGCCAAGATCAGGGTAACTACGAGCAGTACTTC. Translated, it gives CASSQDQGNYEQYF.

The rearrangement joins TRBV14 to TRBJ1-4; a weak D match, TRBD1 (6 bases). Germline CDR1 reads SGHDN; CDR2 reads FVKESK. V was trimmed by 3 bases and J by 3 bases, leaving 14 bases between them. The CDR3 is 16 residues long. This CDR3 is CASSHGGAWANEKLFF. The CDR3 bases are TGTGCCAGCAGCCACGGGGGCGCTTGGGCTAATGAAAAACTGTTTTTT.

V and J are TRBV5-4 and TRBJ2-1; D is ambiguous. Trimming took 2 bases from V and 0 from J, leaving 9 bases between them. The CDR3 spans 15 residues. Germline V gives CDR1 SGHNT, CDR2 YYREEE (reference sequence). The DNA of the CDR3 is TGTGCCAGCAGCTTAGACAAGAGCTCCTACAATGAGCAGTTCTTC. Protein sequence: CASSLDKSSYNEQFF.

V usage is TRBV7-2 and J usage is TRBJ1-5; no definite D call. This CDR3 comprises 14 residues. V was shortened by 0 bases and J by 6 bases, with 9 bases between the two germline ends. CDR1 and CDR2 from the germline V gene are SGHTA and FQGNSA. The CDR3 loop reads CASSLAPTSQPQHF. In nucleotides, the CDR3 is TGTGCCAGCAGCTTAGCGCCCACAAGTCAGCCCCAGCATTTT.

The chain recombines TRBV6-1 with TRBJ2-3; 7 bases are a match to TRBD2. The CDR3 sequence is 13 residues long. Trimming at V came to 10 bases and at J to 4 bases, leaving 8 bases not matched to a gene. Germline V gene data show CDR1 as MNHNS and CDR2 as SASEGT. CDR3 sequence reads: CAIRTSGPDTQYF. CDR3 DNA sequence: TGTGCCATTCGGACTAGTGGCCCAGATACGCAGTATTTT.

This chain connects TRBV7-6 to TRBJ1-1, with 7 nucleotides matching TRBD1. Germline V CDR1 and CDR2: SGHVS, FNYEAQ. V shed 1 base, J shed 3 bases, and the junction held 2 bases outside the gene matches. The CDR3 contains 14 residues. This CDR3 is CASSLGRGHTEAFF. In DNA form, the CDR3 reads TGTGCCAGCAGCTTAGGTAGGGGGCACACTGAAGCTTTCTTT. The variable domain in full, completed from reference TRBV7-6 and TRBJ1-1, reads GAGVSQSPRYKVTKRGQDVALRCDPISGHVSLYWYRQALGQGPEFLTYFNYEAQQDKSGLPNDRFSAERPEGSISTLTIQRTEQRDSAMYRCASSLGRGHTEAFFGQGTRLTVV.

The chain couples TRBV29-1 to TRBJ2-1; D not certain. With 1 base removed from V and 6 bases from J, the gap between germline ends came to 4 bases. This CDR3 has 11 amino acids. CDR1 is SQVTM, CDR2 ANQGSEA, per germline. CDR3 DNA: TGCAGCGTTGAAGCCTTCAATGAGCAGTTCTTC. Translation gives CSVEAFNEQFF.

J is TRBJ1-3 and V is TRBV6-1; D call uncertain. The V end was cut by 3 bases, the J end by 2 bases, with 14 bases between. This CDR3 is 16 amino acids long. Germline lookup yields CDR1 MNHNS and CDR2 SASEGT. The CDR3 is CASSELTAVAGNTIYF. CDR3 DNA sequence: TGTGCCAGCAGTGAGCTCACGGCGGTGGCTGGAAACACCATATATTTT.

This clone was counted between two and nine times. The V gene is TRBV7-8, the J gene TRBJ2-7, with a possible D match to TRBD2 (5 bases). The CDR3 sequence is 13 residues long. V gave up 5 bases and J gave up 3 bases, with 11 bases separating them. Looked up from germline, CDR1 is SGHVS and CDR2 is FQNEAQ. For the CDR3, the DNA is TGTGCCAGCAGCGGGAGTTGGGACTACGAGCAGTACTTC. Translation gives CASSGSWDYEQYF.

The chain is built from TRBV30 and TRBJ2-1, with TRBD2 matching 10 bases. The CDR3 extends over 15 amino acids. The V segment lost 3 bases and the J segment 0 bases; nucleotides outside the gene matches: 2. Germline V lookup: CDR1 GTSNPN, CDR2 SVGIG (reference sequence). The CDR3 reads CAWSPSGSSYNEQFF. CDR3 DNA: TGTGCCTGGAGCCCTAGCGGGAGCTCCTACAATGAGCAGTTCTTC.

The CDR3 sequence is CASRRTAANSPLHF. The CDR3 DNA sequence: TGTGCCAGCAGGAGGACAGCTGCTAATTCACCCCTCCACTTT. The gene calls are TRBV11-2 and TRBJ1-6; D is possibly TRBD1 (6 bases). The CDR3 covers 14 residues. Germline CDR1 SGHAT, CDR2 FQNNGV. Trimming pared 6 bases from V and 6 bases from J, leaving 12 bases between. Using reference TRBV11-2 and TRBJ1-6 for the parts outside the CDR3, the full variable domain is EAGVAQSPRYKIIEKRQSVAFWCNPISGHATLYWYQQILGQGPKLLIQFQNNGVVDDSQLPKDRFSAERLKGVDSTLKIQPAKLEDSAVYLCASRRTAANSPLHFGNGTRLTVT.

V usage is TRBV7-3 and J usage is TRBJ2-1, with 11 nucleotides matching TRBD2. This CDR3 has 14 residues. The germline V gene has CDR1 SGHTA and CDR2 FQGTGA. V was pared by 4 bases and J by 4 bases, with 0 bases of the junction left unmatched. The CDR3 sequence: CASSSSGRYNEQFF. Here the CDR3 DNA reads TGTGCCAGCAGCTCTAGCGGGAGGTACAATGAGCAGTTCTTC.

The chain couples TRBV23-1 to TRBJ1-5; D uncertain. TRBV23-1 is flagged as an ORF with uncertain function. V lost 2 bases, J lost 4 bases, and 18 bases lay in between. This CDR3 has 17 residues. The CDR3 sequence is CASSQLLVRSGNQPQHF. CDR3 nucleotides: TGCGCCAGCAGTCAACTGTTGGTCAGGAGTGGGAATCAGCCCCAGCATTTT.

V usage is TRBV7-2 and J usage is TRBJ2-7; D is perhaps TRBD1 (5 bases). Germline loops: CDR1 SGHTA, CDR2 FQGNSA. This CDR3 is built from 17 residues. V was cut by 5 bases and J by 2 bases, with 22 bases left in between. The CDR3 nucleotides are TGTGCCAGCAGCCCTTACGGGCGGACAACAACCCCCTACGAGCAGTACTTC. It specifies CASSPYGRTTTPYEQYF.

The V call is TRBV5-4, the J call TRBJ1-4, with 9 bases lining up with TRBD1. There are 17 residues in the CDR3. Germline CDR1 reads SGHNT; CDR2 reads YYREEE (reference sequence). The V segment lost 3 bases and the J segment 1 base; nucleotides outside the gene matches: 7. The CDR3 here is CASSSGTGLGTNEKLFF. CDR3 in DNA: TGTGCCAGCAGCTCCGGGACAGGGTTGGGAACTAATGAAAAACTGTTTTTT. The variable domain in full, with the rest retrieved from reference TRBV5-4 and TRBJ1-4, is ETGVTQSPTHLIKTRGQQVTLRCSSQSGHNTVSWYQQALGQGPQFIFQYYREEENGRGNFPPRFSGLQFPNYSSELNVNALELDDSALYLCASSSGTGLGTNEKLFFGSGTQLSVL.

This chain joins TRBV5-4 and TRBJ1-2, with no clear D. V lost 0 bases to trimming and J lost 8 bases, with 8 bases between them. This CDR3 has 12 amino acids. Germline V lookup: CDR1 SGHNT, CDR2 YYREEE (reference sequence). The DNA of the CDR3 is TGTGCCAGCAGCTTGGAGAACGGCGGCTACACCTTC. Residues: CASSLENGGYTF.

The chain has TRBV5-6 and TRBJ2-1; 8 nucleotides align to TRBD2. The CDR3 sequence is 16 residues long. With V trimmed by 2 bases and J by 7 bases, 11 bases remained unmatched. Germline CDR1 and CDR2: SGHDT and YYEEEE. The CDR3: CASSLTRASGHNEQFF. CDR3 DNA: TGTGCCAGCAGCTTAACGAGAGCTAGCGGGCATAATGAGCAGTTCTTC.